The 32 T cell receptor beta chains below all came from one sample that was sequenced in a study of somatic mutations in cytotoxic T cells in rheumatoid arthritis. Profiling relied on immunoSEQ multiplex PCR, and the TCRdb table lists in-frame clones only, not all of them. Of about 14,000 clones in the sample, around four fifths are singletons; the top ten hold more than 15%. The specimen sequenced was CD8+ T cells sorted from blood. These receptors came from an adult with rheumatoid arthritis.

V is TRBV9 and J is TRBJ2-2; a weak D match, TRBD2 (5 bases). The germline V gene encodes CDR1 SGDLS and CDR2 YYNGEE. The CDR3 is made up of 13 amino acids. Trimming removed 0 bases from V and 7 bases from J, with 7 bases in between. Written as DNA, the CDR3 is TGTGCCAGCAGCGTAGCTACTAGCGGGGAGCTGTTTTTT. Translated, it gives CASSVATSGELFF. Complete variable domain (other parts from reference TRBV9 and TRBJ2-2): DSGVTQTPKHLITATGQRVTLRCSPRSGDLSVYWYQQSLDQGLQFLIQYYNGEERAKGNILERFSAQQFPDLHSELNLSSLELGDSALYFCASSVATSGELFFGEGSRLTVL.

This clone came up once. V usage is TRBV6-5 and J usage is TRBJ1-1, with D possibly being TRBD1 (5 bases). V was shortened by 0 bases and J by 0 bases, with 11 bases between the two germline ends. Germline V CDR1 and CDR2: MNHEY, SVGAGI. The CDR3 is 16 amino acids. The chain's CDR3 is CASSYSPGTLNTEAFF. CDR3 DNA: TGTGCCAGCAGTTACTCGCCCGGGACGCTGAACACTGAAGCTTTCTTT.

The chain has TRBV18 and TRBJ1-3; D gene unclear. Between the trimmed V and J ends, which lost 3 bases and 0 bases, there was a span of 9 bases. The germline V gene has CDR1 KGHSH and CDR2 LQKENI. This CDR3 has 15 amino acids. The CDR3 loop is CASSPGRSSGNTIYF. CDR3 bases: TGTGCCAGCTCACCTGGTAGATCCTCTGGAAACACCATATATTTT.

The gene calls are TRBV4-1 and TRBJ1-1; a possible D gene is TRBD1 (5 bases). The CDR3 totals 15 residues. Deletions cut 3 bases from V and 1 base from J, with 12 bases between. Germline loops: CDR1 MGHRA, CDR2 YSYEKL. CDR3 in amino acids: CASSQIPQGNTEAFF. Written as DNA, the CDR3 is TGCGCCAGCAGCCAGATTCCTCAGGGGAACACTGAAGCTTTCTTT.

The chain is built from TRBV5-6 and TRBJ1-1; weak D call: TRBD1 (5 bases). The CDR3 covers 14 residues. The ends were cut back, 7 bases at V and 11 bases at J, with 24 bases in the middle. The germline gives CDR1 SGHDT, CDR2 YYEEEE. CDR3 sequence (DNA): TGTGCCAGCGCCGGGGAAAAGAAGGGGCCACCGGCTTTCTTT. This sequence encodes CASAGEKKGPPAFF. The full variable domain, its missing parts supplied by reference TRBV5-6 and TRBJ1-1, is DAGVTQSPTHLIKTRGQQVTLRCSPKSGHDTVSWYQQALGQGPQFIFQYYEEEERQRGNFPDRFSGHQFPNYSSELNVNALLLGDSALYLCASAGEKKGPPAFFGQGTRLTVV.

DNA for the CDR3: TGTGCCAGCAGCGTAGAGCAGGGGGCGCCTCAGTCCGGGGAGCTGTTTTTT. Protein: CASSVEQGAPQSGELFF. The chain has TRBV9 and TRBJ2-2; TRBD1 matches at 8 bases. The germline V gene has CDR1 SGDLS and CDR2 YYNGEE. The CDR3 totals 17 residues. V lost 0 bases and J lost 6; bases outside the gene matches: 10.

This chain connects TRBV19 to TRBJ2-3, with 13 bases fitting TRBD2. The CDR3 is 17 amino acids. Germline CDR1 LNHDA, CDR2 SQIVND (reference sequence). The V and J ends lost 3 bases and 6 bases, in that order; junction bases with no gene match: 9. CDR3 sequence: CASSMGAGTSGVDTQYF. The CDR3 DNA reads TGTGCCAGTAGTATGGGAGCCGGGACTAGCGGGGTGGATACGCAGTATTTT.

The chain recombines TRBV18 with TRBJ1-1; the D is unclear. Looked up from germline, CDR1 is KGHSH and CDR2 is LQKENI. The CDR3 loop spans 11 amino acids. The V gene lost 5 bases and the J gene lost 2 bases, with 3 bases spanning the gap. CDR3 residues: CASSDNTEAFF. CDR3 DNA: TGTGCCAGCTCAGACAACACTGAAGCTTTCTTT.

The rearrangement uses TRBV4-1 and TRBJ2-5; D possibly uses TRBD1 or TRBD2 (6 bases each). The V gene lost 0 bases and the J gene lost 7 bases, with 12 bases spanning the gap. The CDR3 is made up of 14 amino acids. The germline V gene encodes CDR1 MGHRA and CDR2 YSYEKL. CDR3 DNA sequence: TGCGCCAGCAGCCAAGAGGGGGGCGGTGGGACCCAGTACTTC. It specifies CASSQEGGGGTQYF.

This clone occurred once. CDR3 in amino acids: CASSSSGGAGEQYF. The CDR3 DNA is TGCGCCAGCAGCAGTAGCGGGGGGGCTGGCGAGCAGTACTTC. The V gene is TRBV5-1, the J gene TRBJ2-7; 11 bases are a match to TRBD2. Germline CDR1 reads SGHRS; CDR2 reads YFSETQ. J lost 6 bases, V lost 4 bases, and 6 bases had no gene match. This CDR3 is 14 amino acids long.

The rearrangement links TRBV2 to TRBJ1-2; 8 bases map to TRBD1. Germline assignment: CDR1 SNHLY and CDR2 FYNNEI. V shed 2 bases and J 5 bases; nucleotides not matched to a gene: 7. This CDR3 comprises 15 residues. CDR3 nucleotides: TGTGCCAGCAGTGAATACCAGGGGGCAGGATATGGCTACACCTTC. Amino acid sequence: CASSEYQGAGYGYTF.

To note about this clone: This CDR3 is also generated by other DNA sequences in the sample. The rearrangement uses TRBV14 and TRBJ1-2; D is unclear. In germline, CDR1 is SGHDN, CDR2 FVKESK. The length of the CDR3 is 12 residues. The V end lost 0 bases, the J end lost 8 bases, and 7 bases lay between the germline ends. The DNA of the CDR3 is TGTGCCAGCAGCCAAGATCGGAGGGGCTACACCTTC. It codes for CASSQDRRGYTF.

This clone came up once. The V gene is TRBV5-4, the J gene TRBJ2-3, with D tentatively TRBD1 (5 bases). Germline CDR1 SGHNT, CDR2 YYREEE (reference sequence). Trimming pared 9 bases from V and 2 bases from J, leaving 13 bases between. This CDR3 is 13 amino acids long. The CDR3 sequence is CAIWNRNTDTQYF. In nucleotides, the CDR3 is TGTGCCATCTGGAACAGGAACACAGATACGCAGTATTTT.

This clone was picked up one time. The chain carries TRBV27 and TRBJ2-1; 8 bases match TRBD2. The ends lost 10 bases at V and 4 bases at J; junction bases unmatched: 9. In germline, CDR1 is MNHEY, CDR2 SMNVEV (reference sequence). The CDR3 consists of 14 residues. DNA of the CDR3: TGTGCCATCTCCCCGGGGACTAGATACAATGAGCAGTTCTTC. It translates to CAISPGTRYNEQFF.

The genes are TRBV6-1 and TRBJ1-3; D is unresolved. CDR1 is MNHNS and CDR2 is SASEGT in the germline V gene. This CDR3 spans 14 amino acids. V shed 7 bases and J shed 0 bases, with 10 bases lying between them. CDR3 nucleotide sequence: TGTGCCAGCAAAGACGGTGGCTCTGGAAACACCATATATTTT. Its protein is CASKDGGSGNTIYF.

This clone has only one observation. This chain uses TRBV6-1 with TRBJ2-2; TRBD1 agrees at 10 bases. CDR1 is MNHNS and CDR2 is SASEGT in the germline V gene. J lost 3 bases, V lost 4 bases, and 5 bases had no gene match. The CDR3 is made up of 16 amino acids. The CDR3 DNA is TGTGCCAGCAGTGGACCCGGGACAGGGGACACCGGGGAGCTGTTTTTT. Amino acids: CASSGPGTGDTGELFF.

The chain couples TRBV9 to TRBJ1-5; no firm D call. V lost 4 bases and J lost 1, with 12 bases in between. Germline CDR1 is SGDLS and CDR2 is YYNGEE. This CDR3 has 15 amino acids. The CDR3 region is CASSPGWSSNQPQHF. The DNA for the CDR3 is TGTGCCAGCAGCCCCGGTTGGTCAAGCAATCAGCCCCAGCATTTT.

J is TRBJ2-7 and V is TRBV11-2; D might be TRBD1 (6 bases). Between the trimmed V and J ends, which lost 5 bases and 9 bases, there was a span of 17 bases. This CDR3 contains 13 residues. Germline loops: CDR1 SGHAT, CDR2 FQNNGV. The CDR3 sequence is CASSDNRDAGQYV. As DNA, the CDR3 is TGTGCCAGCAGCGATAACAGGGACGCAGGGCAGTACGTC.

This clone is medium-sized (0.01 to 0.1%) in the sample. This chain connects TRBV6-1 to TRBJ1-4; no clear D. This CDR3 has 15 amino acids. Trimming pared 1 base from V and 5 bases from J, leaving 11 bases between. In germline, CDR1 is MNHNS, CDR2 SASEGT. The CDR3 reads CASSEEVAVNEKLFF. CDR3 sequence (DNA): TGTGCCAGCAGTGAAGAGGTCGCGGTGAATGAAAAACTGTTTTTT.

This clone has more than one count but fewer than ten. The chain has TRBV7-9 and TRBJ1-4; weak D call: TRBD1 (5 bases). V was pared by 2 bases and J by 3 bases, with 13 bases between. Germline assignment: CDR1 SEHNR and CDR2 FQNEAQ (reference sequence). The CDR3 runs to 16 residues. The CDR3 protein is CASSLPRDRPNEKLFF. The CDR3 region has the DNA TGTGCCAGCAGCTTACCCCGGGACCGACCTAATGAAAAACTGTTTTTT. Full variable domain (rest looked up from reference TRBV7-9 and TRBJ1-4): DTGVSQNPRHKITKRGQNVTFRCDPISEHNRLYWYRQTLGQGPEFLTYFQNEAQLEKSRLLSDRFSAERPKGSFSTLEIQRTEQGDSAMYLCASSLPRDRPNEKLFFGSGTQLSVL.

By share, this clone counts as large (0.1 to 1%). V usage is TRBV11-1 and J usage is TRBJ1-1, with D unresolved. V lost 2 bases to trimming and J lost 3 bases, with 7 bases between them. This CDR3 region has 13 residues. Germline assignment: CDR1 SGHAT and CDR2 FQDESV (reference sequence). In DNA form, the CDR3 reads TGTGCCAGCAGCTTACAGGACGACACTGAAGCTTTCTTT. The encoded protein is CASSLQDDTEAFF.

The DNA for the CDR3 is TGTGCCAGTTCACTAGCGGGGGGCTGGACAGATACGCAGTATTTT. It encodes CASSLAGGWTDTQYF. V usage is TRBV5-4 and J usage is TRBJ2-3, with 12 bases lining up with TRBD2. The CDR3 extends over 15 amino acids. With V trimmed by 8 bases and J by 3 bases, 7 bases remained unmatched. Germline values: CDR1 SGHNT, CDR2 YYREEE (reference sequence).

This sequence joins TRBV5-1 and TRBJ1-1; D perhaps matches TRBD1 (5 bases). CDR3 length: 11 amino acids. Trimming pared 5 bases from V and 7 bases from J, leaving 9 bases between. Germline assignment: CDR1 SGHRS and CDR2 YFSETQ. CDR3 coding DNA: TGCGCCAGCAGTCTTGACAGTGAAGCTTTCTTT. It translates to CASSLDSEAFF. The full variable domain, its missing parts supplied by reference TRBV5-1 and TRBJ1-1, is KAGVTQTPRYLIKTRGQQVTLSCSPISGHRSVSWYQQTPGQGLQFLFEYFSETQRNKGNFPGRFSGRQFSNSRSEMNVSTLELGDSALYLCASSLDSEAFFGQGTRLTVV.

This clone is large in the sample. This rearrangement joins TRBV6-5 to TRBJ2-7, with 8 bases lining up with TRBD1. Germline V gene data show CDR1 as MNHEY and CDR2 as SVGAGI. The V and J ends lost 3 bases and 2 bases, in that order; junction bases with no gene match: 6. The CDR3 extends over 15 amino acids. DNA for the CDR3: TGTGCCAGCAGTTATCAGACAGGGGCTACCTACGAGCAGTACTTC. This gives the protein CASSYQTGATYEQYF.

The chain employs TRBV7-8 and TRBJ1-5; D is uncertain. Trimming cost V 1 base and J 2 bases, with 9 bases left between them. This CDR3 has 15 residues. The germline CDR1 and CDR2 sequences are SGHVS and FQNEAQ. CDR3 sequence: CASSLVTTGNQPQHF. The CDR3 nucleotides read TGTGCCAGCAGCTTAGTCACGACCGGCAATCAGCCCCAGCATTTT.

Here the CDR3 DNA reads TGCGCCAGCAGCCAGTCGGGTGGGGGGTCCCAGCATTTT. This translates into CASSQSGGGSQHF. The J gene is TRBJ1-5, the V gene TRBV4-1; tentatively, D is TRBD1 (5 bases). V was trimmed by 3 bases and J by 11 bases, leaving 14 bases between them. Germline values: CDR1 MGHRA, CDR2 YSYEKL. This CDR3 is built from 13 residues.

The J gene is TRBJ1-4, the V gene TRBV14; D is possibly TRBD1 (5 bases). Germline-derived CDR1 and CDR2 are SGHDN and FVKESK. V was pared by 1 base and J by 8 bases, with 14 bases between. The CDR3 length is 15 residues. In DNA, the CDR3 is TGTGCCAGCAGCCAAGTGCAGGGCCTGTACGAAAAACTGTTTTTT. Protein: CASSQVQGLYEKLFF.

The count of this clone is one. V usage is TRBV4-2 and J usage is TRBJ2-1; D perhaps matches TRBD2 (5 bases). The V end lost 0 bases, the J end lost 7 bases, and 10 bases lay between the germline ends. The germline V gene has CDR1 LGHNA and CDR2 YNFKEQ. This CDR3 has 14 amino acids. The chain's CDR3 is CASSQDLEVNEQFF. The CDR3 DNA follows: TGTGCCAGCAGCCAAGATCTGGAGGTTAATGAGCAGTTCTTC.

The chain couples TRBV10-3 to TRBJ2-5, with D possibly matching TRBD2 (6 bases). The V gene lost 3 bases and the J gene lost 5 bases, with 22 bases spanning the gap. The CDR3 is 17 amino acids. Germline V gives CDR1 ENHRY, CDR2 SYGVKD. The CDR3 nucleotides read TGTGCCATCAGTGAACCAGGGCAGGCGGGGCTATCGGAGACCCAGTACTTC. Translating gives CAISEPGQAGLSETQYF.

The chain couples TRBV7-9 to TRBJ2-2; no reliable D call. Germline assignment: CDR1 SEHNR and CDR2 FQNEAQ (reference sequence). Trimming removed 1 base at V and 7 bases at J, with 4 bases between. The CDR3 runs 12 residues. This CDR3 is CASSLGFGELFF. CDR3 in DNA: TGTGCCAGCAGCTTAGGATTCGGGGAGCTGTTTTTT.

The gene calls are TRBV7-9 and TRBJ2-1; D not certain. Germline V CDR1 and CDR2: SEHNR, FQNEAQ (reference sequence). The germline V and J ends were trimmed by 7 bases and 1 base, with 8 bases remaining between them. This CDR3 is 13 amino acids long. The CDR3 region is CASTRISYNEQFF. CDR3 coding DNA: TGTGCCAGCACGCGTATATCCTACAATGAGCAGTTCTTC.

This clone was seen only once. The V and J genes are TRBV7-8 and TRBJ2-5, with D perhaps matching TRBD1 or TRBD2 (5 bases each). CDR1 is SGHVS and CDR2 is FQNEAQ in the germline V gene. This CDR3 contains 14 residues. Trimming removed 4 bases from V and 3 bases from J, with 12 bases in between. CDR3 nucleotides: TGTGCCAGCAGCTCCTGGGACCTGGAAGAGACCCAGTACTTC. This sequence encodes CASSSWDLEETQYF.